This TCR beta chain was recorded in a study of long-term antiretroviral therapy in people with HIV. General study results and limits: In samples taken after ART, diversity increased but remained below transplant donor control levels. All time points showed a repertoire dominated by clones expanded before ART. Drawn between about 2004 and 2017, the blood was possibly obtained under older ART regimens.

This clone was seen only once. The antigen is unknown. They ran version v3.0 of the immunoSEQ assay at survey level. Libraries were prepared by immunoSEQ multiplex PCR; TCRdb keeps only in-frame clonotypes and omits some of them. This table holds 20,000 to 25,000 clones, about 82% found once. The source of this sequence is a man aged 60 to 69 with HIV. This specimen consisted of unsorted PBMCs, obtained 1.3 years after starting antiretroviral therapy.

The CDR3 region has the DNA TGTGCCAGCAGTCCAGGGGTTTACGAGCAGTACTTC. Translating gives CASSPGVYEQYF. V usage is TRBV6-6 and J usage is TRBJ2-7, with a weak D call TRBD1 (6 bases). Trimming removed 5 bases at V and 4 bases at J, with 9 bases between. This CDR3 has 12 amino acids. The germline V gene encodes CDR1 MNHNY and CDR2 SVGAGI (reference sequence).